The 9 T cell receptor beta chains given below trace back to one sample, sequenced in a study of cytomegalovirus exposure and HLA in healthy donors. Primers for the PCR totalled 60 Vbeta and 13 Jbeta. Some clones are missing from TCRdb's copy, which holds only in-frame ones; the method was immunoSEQ multiplex PCR. The table lists about 220,000 clones, 76% of them singletons, with roughly 0.6% in the top ten. Sequencing was performed on PBMCs. Receptors originate from a man between 18 and 29 years old in good health and CMV-seronegative.

The chain employs TRBV10-2 and TRBJ2-1; D is ambiguous. CDR3 size: 16 residues. Between the trimmed V and J ends, which lost 6 bases and 3 bases, there was a span of 18 bases. Per germline, CDR1 WSHSY and CDR2 SAAADI. The CDR3 DNA reads as TGCGCCAGCAGCGGTACCACAAGCGAGCACTACAATGAGCAGTTCTTC. This translates into CASSGTTSEHYNEQFF.

J is TRBJ2-1 and V is TRBV29-1, with 7 bases lining up with TRBD2. CDR1 SQVTM and CDR2 ANQGSEA come from the germline V gene. The CDR3 sequence is 13 residues long. Trimming removed 3 bases from V and 6 bases from J; junction bases left unmatched: 5. CDR3: CSVERELGNEQFF. The CDR3 DNA reads as TGCAGCGTTGAGCGGGAGTTAGGCAATGAGCAGTTCTTC.

This clone was counted a single time. The CDR3 nucleotides are TGTGCCAGCAGCTTTGCGGGAGGCTACAATGAGCAGTTCTTC. Amino acids: CASSFAGGYNEQFF. This rearrangement joins TRBV7-3 to TRBJ2-1, with 8 bases that match TRBD2. Germline V lookup: CDR1 SGHTA, CDR2 FQGTGA. The length of the CDR3 is 14 residues. V lost 3 bases and J lost 3; bases outside the gene matches: 1. The variable domain in full, completed from reference TRBV7-3 and TRBJ2-1, reads GAGVSQTPSNKVTEKGKYVELRCDPISGHTALYWYRQSLGQGPEFLIYFQGTGAADDSGLPNDRFFAVRPEGSVSTLKIQRTERGDSAVYLCASSFAGGYNEQFFGPGTRLTVL.

A note on this clone: Other DNA sequences in this specimen translate into the identical CDR3. J is TRBJ2-3 and V is TRBV9; TRBD2 aligns across 10 bases. CDR1 SGDLS and CDR2 YYNGEE come from the germline V gene. This CDR3 region has 15 residues. V lost 2 bases, J lost 2 bases, and 2 bases stayed unmatched. The CDR3: CASSVGLAVTDTQYF. DNA of the CDR3: TGTGCCAGCAGCGTTGGACTAGCGGTCACAGATACGCAGTATTTT.

V and J are TRBV4-1 and TRBJ2-7; weak D call: TRBD2 (6 bases). CDR1 is MGHRA and CDR2 is YSYEKL in the germline V gene. The CDR3 sequence is 15 residues long. V lost 4 bases, J lost 0 bases, and 13 bases lay in between. The CDR3 reads CASSRAAGNSYEQYF. CDR3 DNA: TGCGCCAGCAGCCGGGCCGCGGGGAACTCCTACGAGCAGTACTTC.

The CDR3 spells CAWREPGTGGNSPLHF. The CDR3 DNA reads as TGTGCCTGGAGGGAACCGGGGACAGGGGGCAATTCACCCCTCCACTTT. The chain couples TRBV30 to TRBJ1-6; 12 nucleotides match TRBD1. The CDR3 runs to 16 residues. Germline assignment: CDR1 GTSNPN and CDR2 SVGIG (reference sequence). V dropped 3 bases and J dropped 7; count of bases not matched to a gene: 7. The full variable domain, rest sourced from reference TRBV30 and TRBJ1-6, is SQTIHQWPATLVQPVGSPLSLECTVEGTSNPNLYWYRQAAGRGLQLLFYSVGIGQISSEVPQNLSASRPQDRQFILSSKKLLLSDSGFYLCAWREPGTGGNSPLHFGNGTRLTVT.

The genes are TRBV10-3 and TRBJ2-7; TRBD2 aligns across 7 bases. The CDR3 has 14 amino acids. V lost 4 bases to trimming and J lost 2 bases; unmatched junction nucleotides: 5. Germline V gene lookup returns CDR1 ENHRY and CDR2 SYGVKD. CDR3 DNA sequence: TGTGCCATCAGTGTAAGCGGGGAAGCCTACGAGCAGTACTTC. Its protein is CAISVSGEAYEQYF.

The CDR3 region is CASSPGPSENEKLFF. The CDR3 DNA is TGCGCCAGCAGCCCTGGGCCCTCTGAGAATGAAAAACTGTTTTTT. V usage is TRBV5-1 and J usage is TRBJ1-4, with D uncertain. Trimming stripped 4 bases from V and 5 bases from J, with 15 bases between. CDR3 length: 15 residues. Germline V CDR1 and CDR2: SGHRS, YFSETQ.

The V and J genes are TRBV28 and TRBJ1-5, with unresolved D. Trimming cost V 2 bases and J 7 bases, with 6 bases left between them. CDR3 length: 12 amino acids. Looked up from germline, CDR1 is MDHEN and CDR2 is SYDVKM. The chain's CDR3 is CASSLILQPQHF. Here the CDR3 DNA reads TGTGCCAGCAGTTTAATACTCCAGCCCCAGCATTTT.